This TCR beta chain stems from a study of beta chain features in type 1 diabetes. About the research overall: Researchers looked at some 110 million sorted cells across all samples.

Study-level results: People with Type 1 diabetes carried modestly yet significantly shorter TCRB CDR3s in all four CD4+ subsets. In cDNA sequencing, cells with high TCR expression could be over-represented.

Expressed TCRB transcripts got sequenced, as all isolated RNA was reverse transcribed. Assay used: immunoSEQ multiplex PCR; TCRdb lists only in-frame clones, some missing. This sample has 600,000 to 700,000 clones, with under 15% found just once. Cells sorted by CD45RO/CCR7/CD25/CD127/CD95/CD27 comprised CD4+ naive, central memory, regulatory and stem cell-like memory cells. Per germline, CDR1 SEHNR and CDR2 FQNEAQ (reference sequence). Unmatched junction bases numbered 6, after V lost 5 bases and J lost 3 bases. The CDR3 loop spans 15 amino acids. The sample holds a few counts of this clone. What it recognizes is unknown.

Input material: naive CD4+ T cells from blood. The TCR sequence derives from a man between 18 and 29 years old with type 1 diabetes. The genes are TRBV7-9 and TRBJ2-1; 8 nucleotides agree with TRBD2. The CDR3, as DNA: TGTGCCAGCAGCCGTCGGGGGGGCGACTACAATGAGCAGTTCTTC. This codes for CASSRRGGDYNEQFF.